The source of this TCR beta chain is a study of cytomegalovirus exposure and HLA in healthy donors. With 60 Vbeta and 13 Jbeta primers, the PCR was carried out. Produced via immunoSEQ multiplex PCR; TCRdb's table is partial and in-frame only. In the table there are some 200,000 clones, about four fifths of which are singletons. Germline CDR1 reads SGHRS; CDR2 reads YFSETQ. The V end was cut by 2 bases, the J end by 0 bases, with 9 bases between. This CDR3 contains 15 residues. The clonotype comes from a female donor in good health and CMV-seronegative. This chain connects TRBV5-1 to TRBJ2-1; D is possibly TRBD2 (6 bases). The sequenced material came from PBMCs. Here the CDR3 DNA reads TGCGCCAGCAGCTTAACGGGAGTCTCCTACAATGAGCAGTTCTTC. This translates into CASSLTGVSYNEQFF.